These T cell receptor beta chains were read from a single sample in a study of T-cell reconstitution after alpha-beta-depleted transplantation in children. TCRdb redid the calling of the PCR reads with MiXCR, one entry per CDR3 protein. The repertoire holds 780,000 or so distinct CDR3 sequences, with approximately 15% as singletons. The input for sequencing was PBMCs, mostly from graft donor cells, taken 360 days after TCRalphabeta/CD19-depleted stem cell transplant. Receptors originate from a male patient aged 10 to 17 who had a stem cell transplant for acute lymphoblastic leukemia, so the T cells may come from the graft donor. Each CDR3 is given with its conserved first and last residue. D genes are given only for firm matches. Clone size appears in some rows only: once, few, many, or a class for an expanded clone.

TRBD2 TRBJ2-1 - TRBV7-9 TGTGCCAGCAGGCTAGCGGGACCGGACAATGAGCAGTTCTTC CASRLAGPDNEQFF
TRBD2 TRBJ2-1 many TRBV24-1 TGTGCCACCAGTGATTCCGGCCTAGCGGGAGGGAAACACAATGAGCAGTTCTTC CATSDSGLAGGKHNEQFF
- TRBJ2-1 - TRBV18 TGTGCCAGCTCACCGGACAAGGGCAATGAGCAGTTCTTC CASSPDKGNEQFF
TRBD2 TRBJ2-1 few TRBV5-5 TGTGCCAGCAGCTTGATACCGGGACTAGCGGAACGGGAGCAGTTCTTC CASSLIPGLAEREQFF
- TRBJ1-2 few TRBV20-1 TGCAGTGCTAGACCCCCGGTGAGGGGCTACACCTTC CSARPPVRGYTF
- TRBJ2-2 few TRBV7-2 TGTGCCAGCACCCCGGGACCCCCGGACACCGGGGAGCTGTTTTTT CASTPGPPDTGELFF
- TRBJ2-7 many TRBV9 TGTGCCAGCAGCGCCGGACAGAGCTCCTACGAGCAGTACTTC CASSAGQSSYEQYF
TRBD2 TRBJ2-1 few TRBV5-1 TGCGCCAGCAGCTCCTGGTTAGGGACTAGGAACAATGAGCAGTTCTTC CASSSWLGTRNNEQFF
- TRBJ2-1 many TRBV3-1 TGTGCCAGCAGCATCTTTCGGGAGAATGAGCAGTTCTTC CASSIFRENEQFF
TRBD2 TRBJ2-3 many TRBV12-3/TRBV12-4 TGTGCCAGTGGTGCACCGGGACTAGCGGCAGATACGCAGTATTTT CASGAPGLAADTQYF
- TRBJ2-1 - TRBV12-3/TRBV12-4 TGTGCCAGCAGTTCTGGCTCCCCTTACTTC CASSSGSPYF
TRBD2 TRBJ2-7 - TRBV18 TGTGCCAGCTCACATAGCGGGAGAGGGAACGAGCAGTACTTC CASSHSGRGNEQYF
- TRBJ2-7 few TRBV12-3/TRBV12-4 TGTGCCAGCAGTTTTAAAGGACCACCCCACTTC CASSFKGPPHF
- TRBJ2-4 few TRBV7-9 TGTGCCAGCAGCGTAGGGGGAAACATTCAGTACTTC CASSVGGNIQYF
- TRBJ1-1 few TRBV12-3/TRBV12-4 TGTGCCAGCAGTTTAGTTAATCTGAACACTGAAGCTTTCTTT CASSLVNLNTEAFF
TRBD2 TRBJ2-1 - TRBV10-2 TGCGCCGGGCTCCTAGCGGGAAGCTACAATGAGCAGTTCTTC CAGLLAGSYNEQFF
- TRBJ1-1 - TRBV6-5 TGTGCCAGCAGTTTTACGGTGCCGGAGGGGAACACTGAAGCTTTCTTT CASSFTVPEGNTEAFF
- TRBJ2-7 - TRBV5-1 TGCGCCAGTCCAGGGCACTACGAGCAGTACTTC CASPGHYEQYF
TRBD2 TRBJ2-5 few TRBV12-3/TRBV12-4 TGTGCCAGCAGTAACCTTGGACTAGTAGGTGAGACCCAGTACTTC CASSNLGLVGETQYF
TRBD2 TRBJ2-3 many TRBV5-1 TGCGCCAGCAGCTTGTCGCGGACGCCTAGCGGGGTCCTCACAGATACGCAGTATTTT CASSLSRTPSGVLTDTQYF
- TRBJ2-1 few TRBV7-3 TGTGCCAGCAGCTTGACGGGAGTTGGAAATGAGCAGTTCTTC CASSLTGVGNEQFF
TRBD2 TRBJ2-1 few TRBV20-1 TGCTGTGCTAGAGACTCTGGGGTTACTAGCGGGAGGAGGAATGAGCAGTTCTTC CCARDSGVTSGRRNEQFF
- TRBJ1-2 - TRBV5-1 TGCGCCAGCAGCTTGGGGGCCCTCCAACTTGGGCATGGCTACACCTTC CASSLGALQLGHGYTF
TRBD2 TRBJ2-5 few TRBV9 TGTGCCAGCAGCGGACTAGCGGGAGGGCTGCTATCTGGGAAGACCCAGTACTTC CASSGLAGGLLSGKTQYF
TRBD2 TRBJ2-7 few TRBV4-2 TGTGCCAGCAGCCAAGCGGGACTACGTTACGAGCAGTACTTC CASSQAGLRYEQYF
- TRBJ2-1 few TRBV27 TGTGCCAGCATTTCCCGCCGAGGAGGAGACAATGAGCAGTTCTTC CASISRRGGDNEQFF
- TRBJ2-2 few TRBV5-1 TGCGCCAGCAGTCAGACCGTCCGGGTCGGGGAGCTGTTTTTT CASSQTVRVGELFF
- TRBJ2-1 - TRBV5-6 TGTGCCAGCAGCTTGGCCTGGGCGCGGGAGCAGTTCTTC CASSLAWAREQFF
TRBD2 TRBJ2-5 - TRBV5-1 TGCGCCAGCAGCACTAGCGGGAGGGAGACCCAGTACTTC CASSTSGRETQYF
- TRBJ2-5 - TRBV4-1 TGCGCCAGCAGCCAAGGAGTGGAGGGGGGTCAAGAGACCCAGTACTTC CASSQGVEGGQETQYF
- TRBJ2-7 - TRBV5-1 TGCGCCAGCAGCTTTTCACAGGGCTACTACGAGCAGTACTTC CASSFSQGYYEQYF
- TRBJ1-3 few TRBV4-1 TGCGCCAGCAGCCACGGTCCGGGCCGCTCTGGAAACACCATATATTTT CASSHGPGRSGNTIYF
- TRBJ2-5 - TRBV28 TGTGCCATTAAAGATGGGGGTTCAAGAAGGCAGACCCAGTACTTC CAIKDGGSRRQTQYF
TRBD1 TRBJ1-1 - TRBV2 TGTGCCAGCAGCCAAGCGACAGGGGGAACTGAAGCTTTCTTT CASSQATGGTEAFF
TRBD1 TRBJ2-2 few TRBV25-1 TGTGCCAGCAGTGCCCCCCTCGGTGCTGGGACAGGGGTCGCCGGGGAGCTGTTTTTT CASSAPLGAGTGVAGELFF
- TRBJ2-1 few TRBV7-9 TGTGCCAGCAGCCTAAATCCCGGGGTGAATGAGCAGTTCTTC CASSLNPGVNEQFF
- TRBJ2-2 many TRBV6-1 TGTGCCAGCAGTACCTTAGCGGCGAACACCGGGGAGCTGTTTTTT CASSTLAANTGELFF
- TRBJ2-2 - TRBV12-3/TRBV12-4 TGTGCCAGCAGTTTAATTGGGACACTCAACACCGGGGAGCTGTTTTTT CASSLIGTLNTGELFF
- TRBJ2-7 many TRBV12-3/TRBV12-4 TGTGCCAGCAGTTTTCGGGAACGGGTCCTCTCCTACGAGCAGTACTTC CASSFRERVLSYEQYF
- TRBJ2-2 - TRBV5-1 TGCGCCAGCAGCTTGGAGAGCCCCCGGGGGGAGCTGTTTTTT CASSLESPRGELFF
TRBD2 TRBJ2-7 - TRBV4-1 TGCGCCAGCAGCCAATCCAGCGGGAGGGGTATCTACGAGCAGTACTTC CASSQSSGRGIYEQYF
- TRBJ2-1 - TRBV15 TGTGCCACCAGCAGAGGAGGAGGGGCAAACCCCTACAATGAGCAGTTCTTC CATSRGGGANPYNEQFF
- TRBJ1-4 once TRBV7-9 TGTGCCAGCCGCGGGGCGGACGTAACTAATGAAAAACTGTTTTTT CASRGADVTNEKLFF
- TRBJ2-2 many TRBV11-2 TGTGCCAGCAGTTTTGGTGGTACCGGGGAGCTGTTTTTT CASSFGGTGELFF
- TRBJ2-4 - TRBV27 TGTGCCAGCAGCGGCCCGAGTGACATTCAGTACTTC CASSGPSDIQYF
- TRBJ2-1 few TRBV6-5 TGTGCCAGCAGTTACGAAGCGAGCCTACGGGGGAATGAGCAGTTCTTC CASSYEASLRGNEQFF
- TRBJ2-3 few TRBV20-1 TGCAGTGCCGACTGGAGTGTGGGAGATACGCAGTATTTT CSADWSVGDTQYF
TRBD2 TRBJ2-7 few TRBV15 TGTGCCACCAGCCCGCGGGGGGGGATTCGGAACGAGCAGTACTTC CATSPRGGIRNEQYF
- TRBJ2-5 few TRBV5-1 TGCGCCAGCAGCTCAGGCGGGACTCAGCAAGAGACCCAGTACTTC CASSSGGTQQETQYF
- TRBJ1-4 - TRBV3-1 TGTGCCAGCAGCCAAGAGAGGGCATTGCCCAGGGAAAAACTGTTTTTT CASSQERALPREKLFF
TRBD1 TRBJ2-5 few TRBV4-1 TGCGCCAGCAGCCCCCGAGACAGGGGAACGGAGACCCAGTACTTC CASSPRDRGTETQYF
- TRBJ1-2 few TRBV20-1 TGCAGTGCTCGGACAAAAAACTATGGCTACACCTTC CSARTKNYGYTF
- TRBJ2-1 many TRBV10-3 TGTGCCATCAGTGACAACAGTGTGTCGTACAATGAGCAGTTCTTC CAISDNSVSYNEQFF
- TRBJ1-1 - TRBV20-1 TGCAGTGCTAGTACCGGGACCACTGAAGCTTTCTTT CSASTGTTEAFF
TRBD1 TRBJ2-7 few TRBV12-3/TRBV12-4 TGTGCCAGCGGGGACAGCCACGAGCAGTACTTC CASGDSHEQYF
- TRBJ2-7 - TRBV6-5 TGTGCCAGCAGTTACAAGCCGACCACCTACGAGCAGTACTTC CASSYKPTTYEQYF
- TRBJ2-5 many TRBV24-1 TGTGCCACCAGTGATTCGGGGATACGGGAGACCCAGTACTTC CATSDSGIRETQYF
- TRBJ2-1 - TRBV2 TGTGCCAGCTTTACAAAACGGCTGTACAATGAGCAGTTCTTC CASFTKRLYNEQFF
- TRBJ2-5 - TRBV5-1 TGCGCCAGCAGCAACCGGGGGCCTCGTATGGTCCAAGAGACCCAGTACTTC CASSNRGPRMVQETQYF
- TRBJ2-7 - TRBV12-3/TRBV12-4 TGTGCCAGCACTTTGGAGGGACGGATCCCCTACGAGCAGTACTTC CASTLEGRIPYEQYF